The TCR beta chain described here comes from a study of blood T cell repertoires in COVID-19 (dated by TCRdb to the early 2020s). Looking at the study overall: The collaborator samples originated in the United States, Italy and Spain and spanned the acute and convalescent phases of COVID-19. The prospective study material was composed of cDNA or gDNA derived from T cells, B-cell-depleted T cells, or PBMCs. Deeply sampled blood TCRbeta repertoires from subjects exposed to, actively infected with, or recovered from COVID-19 were included in the dataset. The repertoires were released in a freely available public database intended as a resource for research on the immune response to SARS-CoV-2. The samples were drawn from the first 160 participants of the ongoing ImmuneRACE study and from some 1,300 subjects provided by 6 global collaborators. Nearly every sample came with metadata listing a de-identified subject ID, COVID-19 status, age in years and sex. HLA class I and class II types, where available, came from metadata supplied by the sample provider rather than from assay-based typing. General conclusions and limits of the study: The quantity of clinical and demographic metadata differed by source and by participant and was supplied without curation.

TCRbeta CDR3 regions were amplified from genomic DNA using the immunoSEQ Assay, a bias-controlled multiplex PCR. In the paper's pipeline: The number of nucleated cells in each sample was estimated by amplification of reference gene primers within the assay. Sequence reads were collapsed and filtered to measure the absolute abundance of every unique TCRbeta CDR3 rearrangement. For each sample, productive Simpson clonality was calculated as the square root of Simpson's diversity index over productive rearrangements. TCRdb obtained this table from immuneACCESS and retained in-frame rearrangements with V and J assigned. These tables miss some clones; where compared with another copy, unresolved V genes account for less than half of the shortfall, and the remainder is unexplained. That table gives V, J and clone size, and the DNA gave D and trimming. The sample table lists approximately 170,000 clones, approximately 85% of them with a count of one. 5.5% to 8% of the sample rests with the top ten.

One collaborating source in Seattle enrolled patients during active infection and followed them longitudinally through the course of disease. Collaborating institutions collected whole blood in K2EDTA tubes following their own protocols. Collaborator samples were shipped for TCRbeta analysis as frozen whole blood, isolated PBMCs, or DNA extracted from either sample type. The trim is 0 bases for V and 6 bases for J, with a gap of 8 bases between the germline ends. The CDR3 covers 13 residues, taking in both the cysteine and the phenylalanine. The kept DNA is CDR3 alone, 39 bases in frame from the first base. The germline V gene (reference sequence) sets CDR1 to LNHNV and CDR2 to YYDKDF. This clone was detected once. The antigen this receptor binds is unknown. Per-base qualities were not stored, and no clone one base away is much larger.

Sequenced material: peripheral blood. The receptor comes from a man at least 80 years old with COVID-19, enrolled during active disease. The V and J segments used are TRBV15 and TRBJ1-2, and possibly TRBD1, on 6 matching bases. The CDR3 corresponds to CATSREEGDGYTF. The DNA is as follows: TGTGCCACCAGCAGAGAAGAGGGGGATGGCTACACCTTC.